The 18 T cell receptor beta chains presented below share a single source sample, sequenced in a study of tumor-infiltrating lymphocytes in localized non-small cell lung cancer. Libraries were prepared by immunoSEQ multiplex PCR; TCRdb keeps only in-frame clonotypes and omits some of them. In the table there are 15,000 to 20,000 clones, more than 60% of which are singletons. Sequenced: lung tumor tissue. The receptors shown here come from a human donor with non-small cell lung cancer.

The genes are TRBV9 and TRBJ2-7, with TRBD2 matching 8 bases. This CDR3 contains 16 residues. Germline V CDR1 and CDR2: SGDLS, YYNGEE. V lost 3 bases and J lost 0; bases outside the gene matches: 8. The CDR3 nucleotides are TGTGCCAGCAGCGCCACTAGCGGATTTAGCTCCTACGAGCAGTACTTC. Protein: CASSATSGFSSYEQYF.

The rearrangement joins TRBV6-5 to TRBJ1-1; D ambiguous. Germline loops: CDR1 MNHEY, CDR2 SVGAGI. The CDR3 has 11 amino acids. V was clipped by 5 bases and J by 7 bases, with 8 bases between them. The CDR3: CASSRSIEAFF. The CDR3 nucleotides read TGTGCCAGCAGTCGCTCGATTGAAGCTTTCTTT.

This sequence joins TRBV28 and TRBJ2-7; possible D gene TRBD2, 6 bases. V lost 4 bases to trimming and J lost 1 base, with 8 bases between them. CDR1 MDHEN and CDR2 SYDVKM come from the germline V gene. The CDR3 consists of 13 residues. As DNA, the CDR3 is TGTGCCAGCAGTTGGGGGAGGTCCTACGAGCAGTACTTC. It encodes CASSWGRSYEQYF.

CDR3 sequence reads: CASRRRTRDSNYGYTF. Here the CDR3 DNA reads TGTGCCAGCCGAAGGAGAACCCGGGACAGCAACTATGGCTACACCTTC. The V call is TRBV21-1, the J call TRBJ1-2; the D segment call TRBD1 is taken from the table without a DNA check. TRBV21-1 is an annotated pseudogene. The CDR3 is 16 residues long.

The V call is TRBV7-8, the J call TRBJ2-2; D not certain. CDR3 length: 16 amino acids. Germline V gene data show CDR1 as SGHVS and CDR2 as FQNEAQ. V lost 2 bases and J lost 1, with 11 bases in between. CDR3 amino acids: CASSLMVGQNTGELFF. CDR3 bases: TGTGCCAGCAGCTTAATGGTTGGGCAGAACACCGGGGAGCTGTTTTTT.

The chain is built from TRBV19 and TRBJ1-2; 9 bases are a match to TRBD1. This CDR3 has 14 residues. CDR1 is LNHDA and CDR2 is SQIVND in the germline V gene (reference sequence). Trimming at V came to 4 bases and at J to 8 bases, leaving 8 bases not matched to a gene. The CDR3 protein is CASSSQRTGVGYTF. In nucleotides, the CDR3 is TGTGCCAGTAGTAGCCAAAGGACAGGGGTCGGCTACACCTTC.

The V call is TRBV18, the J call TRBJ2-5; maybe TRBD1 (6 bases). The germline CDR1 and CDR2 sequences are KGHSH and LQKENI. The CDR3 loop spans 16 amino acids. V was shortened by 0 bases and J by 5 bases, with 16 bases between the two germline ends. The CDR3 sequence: CASSPPRQGFGETQYF. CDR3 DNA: TGTGCCAGCTCACCACCTCGGCAGGGGTTCGGCGAGACCCAGTACTTC.

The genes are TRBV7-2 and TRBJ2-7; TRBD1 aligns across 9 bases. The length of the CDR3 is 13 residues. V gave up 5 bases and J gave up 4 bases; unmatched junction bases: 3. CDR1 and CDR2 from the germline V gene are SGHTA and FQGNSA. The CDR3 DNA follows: TGTGCCAGCAGCCTACAGGGGGCGTACGAGCAGTACTTC. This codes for CASSLQGAYEQYF.

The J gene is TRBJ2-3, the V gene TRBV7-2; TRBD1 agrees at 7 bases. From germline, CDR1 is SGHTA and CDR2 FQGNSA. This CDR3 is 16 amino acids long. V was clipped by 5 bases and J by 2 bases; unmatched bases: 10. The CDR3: CASSKHRDSSTDTQYF. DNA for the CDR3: TGTGCCAGCAGCAAGCACCGGGACAGCTCCACAGATACGCAGTATTTT. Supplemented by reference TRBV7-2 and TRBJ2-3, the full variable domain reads GAGVSQSPSNKVTEKGKDVELRCDPISGHTALYWYRQSLGQGLEFLIYFQGNSAPDKSGLPSDRFSAERTGGSVSTLTIQRTQQEDSAVYLCASSKHRDSSTDTQYFGPGTRLTVL.

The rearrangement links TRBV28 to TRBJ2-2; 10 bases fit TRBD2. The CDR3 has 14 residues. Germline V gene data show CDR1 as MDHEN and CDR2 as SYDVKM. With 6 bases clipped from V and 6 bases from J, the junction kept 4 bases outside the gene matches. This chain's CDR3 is CASRPGLAPGELFF. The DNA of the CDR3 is TGTGCCAGCAGGCCGGGACTAGCGCCCGGGGAGCTGTTTTTT.

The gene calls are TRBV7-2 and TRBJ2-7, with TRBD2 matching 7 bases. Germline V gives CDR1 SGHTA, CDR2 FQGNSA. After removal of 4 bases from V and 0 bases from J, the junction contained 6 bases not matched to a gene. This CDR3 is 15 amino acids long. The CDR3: CASSYLAGPSYEQYF. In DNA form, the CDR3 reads TGTGCCAGCAGCTACTTAGCGGGCCCCTCCTACGAGCAGTACTTC.

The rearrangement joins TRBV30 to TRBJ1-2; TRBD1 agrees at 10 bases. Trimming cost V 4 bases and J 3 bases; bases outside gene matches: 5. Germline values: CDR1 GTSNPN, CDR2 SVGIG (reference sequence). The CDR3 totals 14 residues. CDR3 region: CAWTKTGGYYGYTF. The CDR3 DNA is TGTGCCTGGACGAAGACAGGGGGCTACTATGGCTACACCTTC.

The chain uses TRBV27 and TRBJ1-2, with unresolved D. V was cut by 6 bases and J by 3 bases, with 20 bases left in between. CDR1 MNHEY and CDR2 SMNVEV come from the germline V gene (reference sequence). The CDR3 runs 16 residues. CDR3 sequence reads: CASSPQKWNYYYGYTF. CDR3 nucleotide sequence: TGTGCCAGCAGCCCACAAAAGTGGAACTATTACTATGGCTACACCTTC.

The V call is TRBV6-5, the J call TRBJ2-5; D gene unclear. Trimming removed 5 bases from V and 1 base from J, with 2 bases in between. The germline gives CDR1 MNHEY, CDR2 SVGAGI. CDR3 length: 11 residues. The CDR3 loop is CASSTQETQYF. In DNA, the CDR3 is TGTGCCAGCAGTACCCAAGAGACCCAGTACTTC.

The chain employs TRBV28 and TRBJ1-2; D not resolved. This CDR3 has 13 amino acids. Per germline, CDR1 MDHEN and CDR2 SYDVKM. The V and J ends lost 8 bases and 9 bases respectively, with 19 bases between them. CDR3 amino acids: CASRRTFIVSYTF. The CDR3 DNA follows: TGTGCCAGCCGAAGGACCTTTATCGTAAGCTACACCTTC.

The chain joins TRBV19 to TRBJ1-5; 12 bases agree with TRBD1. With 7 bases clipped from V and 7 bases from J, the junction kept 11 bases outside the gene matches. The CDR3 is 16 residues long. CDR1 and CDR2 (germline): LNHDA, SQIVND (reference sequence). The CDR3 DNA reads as TGTGCCAGTAATCCCGGGACAGGGGGCCAAGGGCAGCCCCAGCATTTT. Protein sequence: CASNPGTGGQGQPQHF.

Here the CDR3 reads CASSVATGVTAYGYTF. DNA of the CDR3: TGTGCCAGCAGCGTTGCCACAGGGGTGACAGCCTATGGCTACACCTTC. The V call is TRBV9, the J call TRBJ1-2; TRBD1 matches at 7 bases. V shed 2 bases, J shed 4 bases, and the junction held 11 bases outside the gene matches. Per the germline V gene, CDR1 is SGDLS and CDR2 is YYNGEE. The CDR3 spans 16 residues.

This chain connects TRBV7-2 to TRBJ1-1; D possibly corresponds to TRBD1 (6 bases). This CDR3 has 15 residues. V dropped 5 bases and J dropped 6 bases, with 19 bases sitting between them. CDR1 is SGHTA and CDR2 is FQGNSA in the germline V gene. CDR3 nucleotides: TGTGCCAGCAGCCCAACAGTGCAGGGGTGGTCTGAAGCTTTCTTT. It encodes CASSPTVQGWSEAFF.